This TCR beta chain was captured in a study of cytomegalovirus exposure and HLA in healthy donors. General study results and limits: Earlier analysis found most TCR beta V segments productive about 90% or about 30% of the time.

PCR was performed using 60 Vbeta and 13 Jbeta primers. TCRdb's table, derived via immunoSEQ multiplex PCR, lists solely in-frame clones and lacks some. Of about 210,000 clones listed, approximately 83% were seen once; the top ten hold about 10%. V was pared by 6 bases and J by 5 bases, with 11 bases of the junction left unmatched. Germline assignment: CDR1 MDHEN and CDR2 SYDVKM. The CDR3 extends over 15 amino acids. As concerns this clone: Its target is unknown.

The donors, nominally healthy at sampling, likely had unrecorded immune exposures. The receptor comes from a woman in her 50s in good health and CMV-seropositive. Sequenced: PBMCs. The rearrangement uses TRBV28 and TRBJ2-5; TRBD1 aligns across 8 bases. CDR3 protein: CASSPGQGLGETQYF. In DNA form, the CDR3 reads TGTGCCAGCAGCCCCGGACAGGGCTTGGGGGAGACCCAGTACTTC.